The 22 T cell receptor beta chains below were found in one sample sequenced in a study of shared T cell receptors in the human thymus. TCRdb's copy holds only in-frame clones and misses some; the assay was immunoSEQ multiplex PCR. Among 640,000 or so clones listed, approximately 89% were seen once. Separately, the same data were catalogued under a study of human thymus T cells.

The specimen sequenced was thymocytes. These receptors were obtained from a boy under three years old with a congenital heart defect.

This chain connects TRBV4-3 to TRBJ2-3, with 9 bases matching TRBD2. Germline V CDR1 and CDR2: LGHNA, YSLEER. This CDR3 is built from 18 residues. V shed 0 bases, J shed 0 bases, and the junction held 7 bases outside the gene matches. CDR3 in DNA: TGCGCCAGCAGCCAAGAGTCCCAAGCGGGGGGCAGCACAGATACGCAGTATTTT. It codes for CASSQESQAGGSTDTQYF.

This sequence joins TRBV5-8 and TRBJ2-7; 8 positions match TRBD1. The CDR3 is 13 residues long. Germline values: CDR1 SGHTS, CDR2 YDEGEE. V was clipped by 7 bases and J by 2 bases; unmatched bases: 5. Here the CDR3 reads CASAGQATYEQYF. CDR3 bases: TGTGCCAGCGCGGGACAGGCAACCTACGAGCAGTACTTC.

This chain links TRBV30 with TRBJ1-5; 7 bases fit TRBD1. The CDR3 length is 15 residues. The germline V gene has CDR1 GTSNPN and CDR2 SVGIG (reference sequence). Unmatched junction bases numbered 6, after V lost 0 bases and J lost 4 bases. Here the CDR3 reads CAWSVRTGPNQPQHF. Written as DNA, the CDR3 is TGTGCCTGGAGTGTTAGGACAGGACCGAATCAGCCCCAGCATTTT.

V usage is TRBV2 and J usage is TRBJ1-5; the D gene is possibly TRBD1 (5 bases). Per the germline V gene, CDR1 is SNHLY and CDR2 is FYNNEI. The CDR3 spans 16 residues. The V and J ends lost 3 bases and 0 bases respectively, with 12 bases between them. CDR3 in amino acids: CASSEGRPYSNQPQHF. The CDR3 DNA follows: TGTGCCAGCAGTGAGGGGCGCCCCTATAGCAATCAGCCCCAGCATTTT.

This chain joins TRBV5-1 and TRBJ2-1; 7 positions match TRBD2. The CDR3 extends over 16 amino acids. V lost 5 bases, J lost 4 bases, and 12 bases stayed unmatched. In germline, CDR1 is SGHRS, CDR2 YFSETQ. CDR3: CASRGRAEGPYNEQFF. As DNA, the CDR3 is TGCGCCAGCAGAGGGAGGGCCGAAGGGCCATACAATGAGCAGTTCTTC.

The V gene is TRBV4-1, the J gene TRBJ1-2, with a tentative D call TRBD1 (6 bases). The V gene's germline CDR1 is MGHRA and CDR2 YSYEKL. CDR3 length: 16 residues. V lost 0 bases and J lost 1, with 12 bases in between. In DNA form, the CDR3 reads TGCGCCAGCAGCCAAGATACCAGGGGAATTAACTATGGCTACACCTTC. Translated, it gives CASSQDTRGINYGYTF.

The chain employs TRBV4-1 and TRBJ2-7, with D possibly matching TRBD1 (6 bases). Germline-derived CDR1 and CDR2 are MGHRA and YSYEKL. The length of the CDR3 is 16 residues. V gave up 1 base and J gave up 4 bases, with 17 bases separating them. CDR3: CASSQVYRERPYEQYF. The DNA for the CDR3 is TGCGCCAGCAGCCAAGTTTACAGGGAGAGGCCTTACGAGCAGTACTTC.

This clone was observed a single time. The V gene is TRBV25-1, the J gene TRBJ1-2, with TRBD1 matching 9 bases. The CDR3 loop spans 13 amino acids. Looked up from germline, CDR1 is MGHDK and CDR2 is SYGVNS. V was clipped by 5 bases and J by 6 bases; unmatched bases: 4. The CDR3, as DNA: TGTGCCAGCAGTACCCGGGACAGGGATGGCTACACCTTC. It codes for CASSTRDRDGYTF.

The rearrangement uses TRBV7-2 and TRBJ1-2; 8 positions match TRBD1. Germline V gives CDR1 SGHTA, CDR2 FQGNSA. There are 15 residues in the CDR3. Trimming removed 5 bases from V and 1 base from J; junction bases left unmatched: 6. The CDR3: CASSTDRGLNYGYTF. In DNA, the CDR3 is TGTGCCAGCAGCACCGACAGGGGACTTAACTATGGCTACACCTTC.

The chain recombines TRBV4-3 with TRBJ2-1; TRBD2 aligns across 16 bases. Unmatched junction bases numbered 10, after V lost 3 bases and J lost 2 bases. Germline V gene sequence: CDR1 LGHNA, CDR2 YSLEER. The CDR3 is made up of 20 amino acids. The CDR3 here is CASSHRRGTSGRVTYNEQFF. CDR3 coding DNA: TGCGCCAGCAGCCACCGCAGGGGGACTAGCGGGAGGGTGACCTACAATGAGCAGTTCTTC.

The V call is TRBV7-9, the J call TRBJ2-7; 9 nucleotides align to TRBD2. CDR3 length equals 18 residues. The V gene's germline CDR1 is SEHNR and CDR2 FQNEAQ (reference sequence). V was clipped by 2 bases and J by 3 bases; unmatched bases: 14. The CDR3, as DNA: TGTGCCAGCAGCTTATGCTTGGAGCGGGAGGCCCACCACTACGAGCAGTACTTC. It specifies CASSLCLEREAHHYEQYF.

V is TRBV15 and J is TRBJ1-4; no reliable D call. CDR1 and CDR2 (germline): LNHNV, YYDKDF (reference sequence). The length of the CDR3 is 14 residues. The V end was cut by 3 bases, the J end by 4 bases, with 9 bases between. The CDR3 DNA sequence: TGTGCCACCAGCAGCCGGGATGGTAATGAAAAACTGTTTTTT. This encodes CATSSRDGNEKLFF.

The chain has TRBV19 and TRBJ1-1, with D maybe TRBD1 (5 bases). From germline, CDR1 is LNHDA and CDR2 SQIVND (reference sequence). Trimming pared 6 bases from V and 6 bases from J, leaving 14 bases between. This CDR3 is 13 amino acids long. In DNA, the CDR3 is TGTGCCAGTAGATGGGGGGTGCGTGCTGAAGCTTTCTTT. This sequence encodes CASRWGVRAEAFF.

This sequence joins TRBV5-1 and TRBJ1-6; the D is unclear. The CDR3 consists of 15 residues. V was clipped by 0 bases and J by 6 bases, with 10 bases between them. Germline values: CDR1 SGHRS, CDR2 YFSETQ. In DNA, the CDR3 is TGCGCCAGCAGCTTGGCAGGCCAATCTAATTCACCCCTCCACTTT. Translating gives CASSLAGQSNSPLHF. The full variable domain, with the rest looked up from reference TRBV5-1 and TRBJ1-6, is KAGVTQTPRYLIKTRGQQVTLSCSPISGHRSVSWYQQTPGQGLQFLFEYFSETQRNKGNFPGRFSGRQFSNSRSEMNVSTLELGDSALYLCASSLAGQSNSPLHFGNGTRLTVT.

This sequence joins TRBV6-4 and TRBJ2-2, with TRBD2 as a possible D gene (5 bases). V was trimmed by 4 bases and J by 3 bases, leaving 9 bases between them. CDR1 is MRHNA and CDR2 is SNTAGT in the germline V gene. This CDR3 region has 14 residues. This chain's CDR3 is CASSVAYDTGELFF. The CDR3 bases are TGTGCCAGCAGTGTAGCGTACGACACCGGGGAGCTGTTTTTT.

The chain has TRBV9 and TRBJ2-3; 16 positions match TRBD2. From germline, CDR1 is SGDLS and CDR2 YYNGEE. The junction had 13 bases not matched to a gene; V was cut back by 0 bases and J by 6 bases. The CDR3 runs to 20 residues. CDR3 loop: CASSVAGLAGGPVVFDTQYF. The CDR3 bases are TGTGCCAGCAGCGTAGCGGGACTAGCGGGGGGGCCTGTGGTATTTGATACGCAGTATTTT.

V is TRBV5-6 and J is TRBJ2-4; D is ambiguous. V was trimmed by 4 bases and J by 0 bases, leaving 14 bases between them. The CDR3 has 16 residues. The germline CDR1 and CDR2 sequences are SGHDT and YYEEEE. For the CDR3, the DNA is TGTGCCAGCAGCGCCGATGACATCCAAGCCAAAAACATTCAGTACTTC. Translating gives CASSADDIQAKNIQYF.

This clone was seen only once. The chain combines TRBV15 with TRBJ1-2, with D possibly TRBD1 on 6 matching bases. Trimming took off 0 bases at V and 1 base at J, with 9 bases between the two ends. Germline CDR1 reads LNHNV; CDR2 reads YYDKDF (reference sequence). The CDR3 totals 15 residues. CDR3 nucleotides: TGTGCCACCAGCAGAGACGGGGGGCATAACTATGGCTACACCTTC. Translating it yields CATSRDGGHNYGYTF.

This chain uses TRBV5-1 with TRBJ1-6, with 9 bases matching TRBD1. The CDR3 has 15 residues. Germline V gives CDR1 SGHRS, CDR2 YFSETQ. Trimming at V came to 4 bases and at J to 7 bases, leaving 6 bases not matched to a gene. The CDR3 sequence: CASSPRTGENSPLHF. CDR3 nucleotides: TGCGCCAGCAGCCCCCGGACAGGGGAGAATTCACCCCTCCACTTT.

The chain couples TRBV12-5 to TRBJ1-2, with D perhaps matching TRBD1 (5 bases). Germline loops: CDR1 LGHNT, CDR2 FRNRAP. The CDR3 totals 16 residues. Trimming cost V 7 bases and J 2 bases, with 20 bases left between them. CDR3 sequence (DNA): TGTGCTAGTGCCATTGGGGCCGCTGGGGTAAACTATGGCTACACCTTC. It encodes CASAIGAAGVNYGYTF.

The V and J genes are TRBV18 and TRBJ1-4, with 7 bases aligning to TRBD1. This CDR3 has 15 residues. The germline V gene has CDR1 KGHSH and CDR2 LQKENI. V was pared by 3 bases and J by 8 bases, with 9 bases of the junction left unmatched. Here the CDR3 reads CASSPPGQEHEKLFF. DNA for the CDR3: TGTGCCAGCTCACCGCCTGGACAGGAACACGAAAAACTGTTTTTT.

V and J are TRBV4-1 and TRBJ1-5, with D uncertain. CDR3 length equals 15 residues. The V gene lost 0 bases and the J gene lost 5 bases, with 11 bases spanning the gap. Germline CDR1 and CDR2: MGHRA and YSYEKL. The CDR3 protein is CASSQDFGVYQPQHF. In DNA form, the CDR3 reads TGCGCCAGCAGCCAAGACTTCGGAGTGTATCAGCCCCAGCATTTT.